These T cell receptor beta chains were read from a single sample in a study of blood T cell repertoires in COVID-19. This table comes from immunoSEQ multiplex PCR, and its TCRdb copy is limited to in-frame clones, with some not included. The sample has roughly 170,000 clones, about 80% seen once. The sequenced sample consisted of peripheral blood. The receptors were sampled from a woman aged 70-85 years with acute or convalescent COVID-19. The CDR3 runs from the conserved cysteine through the conserved F or W. D genes are given only for firm matches. Rows may omit the clone size; those that give it use once, few, many or a size class.

d_call: -
v_call: TRBV18
j_call: TRBJ1-1
clone_size: -
cdr3_aa: CASSPGGGRNTEAFF
cdr3_nt: TGTGCCAGCTCACCGGGGGGGGGAAGGAACACTGAAGCTTTCTTT

d_call: -
v_call: TRBV2
j_call: TRBJ2-1
clone_size: -
cdr3_aa: CASSAREEGPKFF
cdr3_nt: TGTGCCAGCAGTGCGAGAGAGGAGGGCCCTAAGTTCTTC

d_call: TRBD2
v_call: TRBV15
j_call: TRBJ2-2
clone_size: once
cdr3_aa: CATSRDASGTGELFF
cdr3_nt: TGTGCCACCAGCAGAGATGCTAGCGGAACCGGGGAGCTGTTTTTT

d_call: TRBD1
v_call: TRBV12-5
j_call: TRBJ1-2
clone_size: -
cdr3_aa: CASGPGQGNDGYTF
cdr3_nt: TGTGCTAGTGGTCCTGGACAGGGAAACGATGGCTACACCTTC

d_call: TRBD2
v_call: TRBV30
j_call: TRBJ2-2
clone_size: -
cdr3_aa: CAWSGLARTGELFF
cdr3_nt: TGTGCCTGGAGCGGACTAGCGCGGACCGGGGAGCTGTTTTTT

d_call: TRBD2
v_call: TRBV3-1/TRBV3-2
j_call: TRBJ2-5
clone_size: -
cdr3_aa: CASSQDGGRALETQYF
cdr3_nt: TGTGCCAGCAGCCAAGACGGCGGGAGGGCACTTGAGACCCAGTACTTC

d_call: -
v_call: TRBV7-2
j_call: TRBJ1-5
clone_size: -
cdr3_aa: CASSSGSDVGWASAQHF
cdr3_nt: TGTGCCAGCAGCTCCGGGAGCGACGTGGGCTGGGCCAGCGCCCAGCATTTT

d_call: -
v_call: TRBV5-1
j_call: TRBJ2-3
clone_size: -
cdr3_aa: CASSPLIVLSPERRTDTQYF
cdr3_nt: TGCGCCAGCAGCCCACTCATCGTACTTTCACCGGAGCGACGCACAGATACGCAGTATTTT

d_call: -
v_call: TRBV7-3
j_call: TRBJ2-1
clone_size: -
cdr3_aa: CASSLGGLYNEQFF
cdr3_nt: TGTGCCAGCAGCTTAGGGGGACTGTACAATGAGCAGTTCTTC

d_call: TRBD2
v_call: TRBV19
j_call: TRBJ2-3
clone_size: -
cdr3_aa: CASSRIARLAGPATDTQYF
cdr3_nt: TGTGCCAGTAGTAGAATCGCTAGACTAGCGGGCCCTGCCACAGATACGCAGTATTTT

d_call: -
v_call: TRBV5-1
j_call: TRBJ2-7
clone_size: -
cdr3_aa: CASSPQAGRGYEQYF
cdr3_nt: TGCGCCAGCAGCCCCCAGGCGGGAAGGGGTTACGAGCAGTACTTC

d_call: -
v_call: TRBV4-1
j_call: TRBJ2-7
clone_size: -
cdr3_aa: CASSQFPGTVAYEQYF
cdr3_nt: TGCGCCAGCAGCCAATTCCCCGGGACTGTAGCCTACGAGCAGTACTTC

d_call: TRBD1
v_call: TRBV6-5
j_call: TRBJ2-7
clone_size: -
cdr3_aa: CASRQGDRAYEQYF
cdr3_nt: TGTGCCAGCAGACAGGGGGACAGGGCCTACGAGCAGTACTTC

d_call: -
v_call: TRBV5-1
j_call: TRBJ2-3
clone_size: -
cdr3_aa: CASSHLGQRDITQYF
cdr3_nt: TGCGCCAGCAGCCACCTTGGTCAAAGGGACATTACGCAGTATTTT

d_call: -
v_call: TRBV3-1/TRBV3-2
j_call: TRBJ2-5
clone_size: -
cdr3_aa: CASSDRGGSQETQYF
cdr3_nt: TGTGCCAGCAGCGACCGGGGAGGCAGCCAAGAGACCCAGTACTTC

d_call: -
v_call: TRBV5-1
j_call: TRBJ1-1
clone_size: -
cdr3_aa: CASSLVIGQSTEAFF
cdr3_nt: TGCGCCAGCAGCTTGGTAATTGGACAGAGCACTGAAGCTTTCTTT